The next 32 T cell receptor beta chains were all read from a single sample in a study of tumor-infiltrating lymphocytes in oesophageal squamous cell carcinoma. Via MiXCR, TCRdb re-called the PCR reads, giving one row per CDR3 protein. The sample includes tens of thousands of distinct CDR3 sequences, around a third seen only once; the top ten take approximately 20%. The sample taken for sequencing was esophageal tumor tissue. All receptors derive from a female donor with esophageal squamous cell carcinoma.

This clonotype appeared many times. The rearrangement joins TRBV5-4 to TRBJ2-3, with TRBD1 as a possible D gene (6 bases). The J call may be faulty, since TRBJ2-7 better matches the DNA end. Per germline, CDR1 SGHNT and CDR2 YYREEE (reference sequence). This CDR3 has 14 amino acids. The CDR3 DNA reads TGTGCCAGCAATAAGCCAGGGGAGTCCCGCGAGCAGTACTTC. It specifies CASNKPGESREQYF.

The rearrangement links TRBV7-4 to TRBJ2-6; 7 nucleotides line up with TRBD1. The germline V gene encodes CDR1 SGHVT and CDR2 SQSDAQ. With 5 bases clipped from V and 4 bases from J, the junction kept 8 bases outside the gene matches. The CDR3 length is 16 residues. In DNA form, the CDR3 reads TGTGCCAGCAGCACCCTGACAGGGACCGGGGCCAACGTCCTGACTTTC. It specifies CASSTLTGTGANVLTF.

The V call is TRBV5-1, the J call TRBJ1-2, with D perhaps TRBD1 (5 bases). V was clipped by 3 bases and J by 8 bases, with 17 bases between them. The CDR3 extends over 14 amino acids. In germline, CDR1 is SGHRS, CDR2 YFSETQ. DNA for the CDR3: TGCGCCAGCAGCTGGGACGGACGAGAGGCCGGCTACACCTTC. Translated: CASSWDGREAGYTF. The full variable domain, completed using reference TRBV5-1 and TRBJ1-2, is KAGVTQTPRYLIKTRGQQVTLSCSPISGHRSVSWYQQTPGQGLQFLFEYFSETQRNKGNFPGRFSGRQFSNSRSEMNVSTLELGDSALYLCASSWDGREAGYTFGSGTRLTVV.

This clonotype is a singleton in its sample. A much larger clonotype is one base distant, so this may be a read error. V and J are TRBV11-2 and TRBJ2-1; D not resolved. The CDR3 spans 11 residues. The ends were cut back, 5 bases at V and 8 bases at J, with 7 bases in the middle. Germline V gene sequence: CDR1 SGHAT, CDR2 FQNNGV. The CDR3 DNA sequence: TGTGCCAGCAGCCCCACGGATGAGCAGTTCTTC. It specifies CASSPTDEQFF. Drawing the rest from reference TRBV11-2 and TRBJ2-1, the complete variable domain is EAGVAQSPRYKIIEKRQSVAFWCNPISGHATLYWYQQILGQGPKLLIQFQNNGVVDDSQLPKDRFSAERLKGVDSTLKIQPAKLEDSAVYLCASSPTDEQFFGPGTRLTVL.

This clonotype turned up a few times. It may be a read error: a sequence one base away is much more abundant. This chain connects TRBV5-5 to TRBJ2-3; 8 bases fit TRBD1. The CDR3 has 15 residues. The germline CDR1 and CDR2 sequences are SGHKS and YYEKEE (reference sequence). V shed 0 bases, J shed 14 bases, and the junction held 14 bases outside the gene matches. The DNA for the CDR3 is TGTGCCAGCAGCTTGGTTCAGGGGGCGGGCGGGGAGCTGTATTTT. Translated: CASSLVQGAGGELYF.

This clonotype was recorded many times. The chain has TRBV12-3 or TRBV12-4 and TRBJ2-7; 12 positions match TRBD1. The ends lost 7 bases at V and 7 bases at J; junction bases unmatched: 8. The CDR3 has 14 residues. CDR3 bases: TGTGCCAGCAAGGGGACAGGGGGCTTCAATGAGCAGTACTTC. This translates into CASKGTGGFNEQYF.

The chain recombines TRBV20-1 with TRBJ1-1, with 8 bases matching TRBD1. The trim removed 1 base at V and 5 bases at J, leaving 6 bases unmatched. Germline values: CDR1 DFQATT, CDR2 SNEGSKA (reference sequence). The CDR3 totals 14 residues. The CDR3 bases are TGCAGTGCTAGAGTCACAGGGGGTAGGACTGAAGCTTTCTTT. Amino acids: CSARVTGGRTEAFF.

This clonotype showed up just a few times. This chain connects TRBV16 to TRBJ1-2; unclear D gene. The V end was cut by 1 base, the J end by 2 bases, with 11 bases between. From germline, CDR1 is KGHSY and CDR2 FQNENV. The CDR3 extends over 15 amino acids. CDR3 coding DNA: TGTGCCAGCAGCCAATATCCGGCAACAAACTATGGCTACACCTTC. This gives the protein CASSQYPATNYGYTF.

The chain uses TRBV7-2 and TRBJ2-4; the match to TRBD1 covers 8 bases. The end of the DNA aligns better with TRBJ1-2, so the J call may be wrong. CDR1 is SGHTA, CDR2 FQGNSA, per germline. This CDR3 contains 15 residues. CDR3 region: CASSLSGQGWYGYTF. The CDR3 region has the DNA TGTGCCAGCAGCTTATCCGGACAGGGCTGGTATGGCTACACCTTC.

This clonotype appeared many times. The chain joins TRBV10-3 to TRBJ2-5; 8 bases are a match to TRBD2. The CDR3 consists of 13 residues. Germline CDR1 ENHRY, CDR2 SYGVKD. The trim removed 6 bases at V and 5 bases at J, leaving 5 bases unmatched. CDR3 DNA: TGTGCCATCAGAAGCGGGAGTAGTGAGACCCAGTACTTC. It specifies CAIRSGSSETQYF.

The chain recombines TRBV7-2 with TRBJ2-5; 7 positions agree with TRBD2. This CDR3 is 14 amino acids long. Germline trimming cut 5 bases from V and 1 base from J; bases unmatched to any gene: 4. Germline V gives CDR1 SGHTA, CDR2 FQGNSA. The CDR3 reads CASSPTSTQETQYF. DNA for the CDR3: TGTGCCAGCAGCCCGACTAGCACCCAAGAGACCCAGTACTTC.

This clonotype was detected many times. J is TRBJ1-1 and V is TRBV5-4; D gene unclear. CDR1 and CDR2 from the germline V gene are SGHNT and YYREEE (reference sequence). The CDR3 runs to 16 residues. Trimming shortened V by 0 bases and J by 1 base, and 13 bases separated the two germline ends. CDR3 loop: CASSLAPGMANTEAFF. In DNA form, the CDR3 reads TGTGCCAGCAGCTTGGCTCCGGGCATGGCGAACACTGAAGCTTTCTTT.

This clonotype was seen ten or more times. The CDR3 DNA reads TGTGCCAGTAGTATGGGACCCGAGACAGATGGCTACACCTTC. This sequence encodes CASSMGPETDGYTF. The chain links TRBV19 to TRBJ1-2, with a possible D match to TRBD1 (5 bases). V was shortened by 3 bases and J by 6 bases, with 14 bases between the two germline ends. The germline V gene has CDR1 LNHDA and CDR2 SQIVND (reference sequence). The CDR3 is made up of 14 amino acids.

Many counts were recorded for this clonotype. The chain joins TRBV4-2 to TRBJ2-7, with D tentatively TRBD2 (7 bases). Germline CDR1 LGHNA, CDR2 YNFKEQ. This CDR3 contains 17 residues. With 0 bases removed from V and 5 bases from J, the gap between germline ends came to 20 bases. The CDR3 protein is CASSQDLGGPGANEQYF. The CDR3 DNA reads as TGTGCCAGCAGCCAAGATCTGGGAGGGCCGGGGGCCAACGAGCAGTACTTC.

The V and J genes are TRBV28 and TRBJ2-7, with 11 nucleotides matching TRBD1. TRBJ2-1 matches the DNA end more closely, so the J call is doubtful. The CDR3 sequence is 15 residues long. CDR1 and CDR2 from the germline V gene are MDHEN and SYDVKM. The CDR3 sequence is CASSLSGQGVHEQFF. CDR3 in DNA: TGTGCCAGCAGTTTATCGGGACAGGGGGTCCATGAGCAGTTCTTC.

This clonotype turned up a few times. The chain uses TRBV20-1 and TRBJ2-3, with D perhaps matching TRBD2 (6 bases). This CDR3 spans 12 amino acids. V lost 3 bases to trimming and J lost 4 bases, with 8 bases between them. The germline gives CDR1 DFQATT, CDR2 SNEGSKA (reference sequence). CDR3 DNA: TGCAGTGCTAGCGGGAGCGCAGATACGCAGTATTTT. It translates to CSASGSADTQYF.

The genes are TRBV10-1 and TRBJ2-3; D possibly corresponds to TRBD2 (6 bases). The V end was cut by 4 bases, the J end by 2 bases, with 16 bases between. This CDR3 has 16 residues. Germline assignment: CDR1 WNHNN and CDR2 SYGVQD (reference sequence). Written as DNA, the CDR3 is TGCGCCAGCAGTGGTGTTGGAGGGGCGATCACAGATACGCAGTATTTT. Translated, it gives CASSGVGGAITDTQYF.

This clonotype was found a few times. The chain employs TRBV4-1 and TRBJ1-1; weak D call: TRBD1 (6 bases). The CDR3 length is 13 residues. The V end lost 3 bases, the J end lost 8 bases, and 13 bases lay between the germline ends. Germline V gene sequence: CDR1 MGHRA, CDR2 YSYEKL. The CDR3 coding sequence is TGCGCCAGCAGCCACACTGGTGACAGGGAAGCTTTCTTT. This codes for CASSHTGDREAFF.

V and J are TRBV7-4 and TRBJ2-4; the D gene could be TRBD1 or TRBD2 (5 bases each). This CDR3 has 16 amino acids. Germline V gene data show CDR1 as SGHVT and CDR2 as SQSDAQ. V was clipped by 5 bases and J by 15 bases, with 29 bases between them. The CDR3: CASSAAGTANTGELYF. CDR3 DNA sequence: TGTGCCAGCAGCGCCGCCGGGACGGCGAACACCGGGGAGCTGTACTTC.

This clonotype turned up a few times. V is TRBV10-2 and J is TRBJ2-1, with 7 bases lining up with TRBD1. Germline V gene data show CDR1 as WSHSY and CDR2 as SAAADI. The length of the CDR3 is 13 residues. V lost 8 bases, J lost 2 bases, and 3 bases stayed unmatched. This CDR3 is CASWTGPYNEQFF. CDR3 nucleotide sequence: TGCGCCAGCTGGACAGGCCCCTACAATGAGCAGTTCTTC.

The chain recombines TRBV18 with TRBJ2-5, with D tentatively TRBD2 (5 bases). The J call is in doubt because the DNA end fits TRBJ2-1 better. Germline lookup yields CDR1 KGHSH and CDR2 LQKENI. The CDR3 covers 13 residues. Here the CDR3 reads CASSHGKFYEQFF. Written as DNA, the CDR3 is TGTGCCAGCTCCCACGGGAAGTTCTACGAGCAGTTCTTC.

In its sample, this clonotype ranks as medium-sized. The J gene is TRBJ1-1, the V gene TRBV6-1; D is ambiguous. Trimming pared 7 bases from V and 6 bases from J, leaving 15 bases between. This CDR3 spans 13 amino acids. CDR1 MNHNS and CDR2 SASEGT come from the germline V gene. This CDR3 reads CASIGSRIAEAFF. CDR3 sequence (DNA): TGTGCCAGCATCGGTTCTCGGATTGCTGAAGCTTTCTTT.

The CDR3 DNA sequence: TGTGCCAGCAGCTCGACGCCAGGGACCTACAATGAGCAGTTCTTC. This encodes CASSSTPGTYNEQFF. V is TRBV7-7 and J is TRBJ2-1; D is possibly TRBD1 (5 bases). The CDR3 extends over 15 amino acids. V gave up 4 bases and J gave up 2 bases, with 12 bases separating them. Germline loops: CDR1 SSHAT, CDR2 FNYEAQ (reference sequence).

Only one count was recorded for this clonotype. CDR3 sequence reads: CASSPDGNYGYTF. CDR3 bases: TGTGCCAGCAGCCCGGACGGGAACTATGGCTACACCTTC. The chain carries TRBV7-3 and TRBJ1-2; D is ambiguous. Germline V gene lookup returns CDR1 SGHTA and CDR2 FQGTGA. The V and J ends lost 5 bases and 2 bases respectively, with 9 bases between them. The CDR3 covers 13 residues. The full variable domain, rest sourced from reference TRBV7-3 and TRBJ1-2, is GAGVSQTPSNKVTEKGKYVELRCDPISGHTALYWYRQSLGQGPEFLIYFQGTGAADDSGLPNDRFFAVRPEGSVSTLKIQRTERGDSAVYLCASSPDGNYGYTFGSGTRLTVV.

The chain combines TRBV5-6 with TRBJ2-5; 7 nucleotides match TRBD1. The last part of the DNA fits TRBJ2-3 better; the J call may be wrong. The germline gives CDR1 SGHDT, CDR2 YYEEEE. The CDR3 is made up of 15 amino acids. The CDR3 spells CASSYRQGTQFTQYF. The CDR3 DNA reads as TGTGCCAGCAGCTACCGACAGGGAACACAGTTTACGCAGTATTTT.

The chain has TRBV21-1 and TRBJ2-2; TRBD2 is the table's D call, not checked against the DNA. TRBV21-1 is a documented pseudogene. CDR3 size: 17 residues. In DNA form, the CDR3 reads TGTGCCAGCAGCAAAGATCAGCGGTTTGAAGACACCGGGGAGCTGTTTTTT. Protein: CASSKDQRFEDTGELFF.

About this clonotype: A much larger clone differs from this one at a single base, so this may be a read error. The J gene is TRBJ1-1, the V gene TRBV6-6; no reliable D call. Germline assignment: CDR1 MNHNY and CDR2 SVGAGI (reference sequence). The CDR3 covers 12 residues. The CDR3 protein is CASGYSGTEAFF. The CDR3 DNA reads TGTGCCAGCGGTTACTCGGGCACTGAAGCTTTCTTT.

This clonotype was seen a handful of times. In nucleotides, the CDR3 is TGTGCCAGCAGCTTTAGTAGCTGGGGGTTCTTC. Its translation is CASSFSSWGFF. The chain links TRBV12-1 to TRBJ2-1. TRBV12-1 is flagged as a pseudogene. The CDR3 loop spans 11 amino acids.

By sample share, this clonotype is medium-sized. The chain carries TRBV27 and TRBJ2-3; 7 nucleotides line up with TRBD2. Germline V gene sequence: CDR1 MNHEY, CDR2 SMNVEV (reference sequence). V lost 8 bases, J lost 4 bases, and 3 bases stayed unmatched. The CDR3 is 12 amino acids. The CDR3: CASGTSADTQYF. The CDR3 coding sequence is TGTGCCAGCGGCACTAGCGCAGATACGCAGTATTTT.

Points on this clonotype: At one boundary the junction diverges from the germline segment, which might be a read error. The chain couples TRBV4-1 to TRBJ2-2; 8 bases are shared with TRBD1. The CDR3 length is 18 residues. Germline loops: CDR1 MGHRA, CDR2 YSYEKL. The CDR3 region has the DNA TGTGCCAGCAGCCAAGGTCGGACCAGGGGGCTGAACACCGGGGAGCTGTTTTTT. This codes for CASSQGRTRGLNTGELFF.

J is TRBJ2-1 and V is TRBV7-6; 12 bases map to TRBD2. CDR3 length equals 15 residues. Germline CDR1 and CDR2: SGHVS and FNYEAQ. The J segment lost 12 bases and the V segment lost 5 bases, leaving 11 bases of the junction unmatched. CDR3 in amino acids: CASSQTSGGTDTQFF. The CDR3 DNA follows: TGTGCCAGCAGCCAGACTAGCGGGGGCACAGATACGCAGTTCTTC.

This clonotype was counted at least ten times. The J gene is TRBJ2-3, the V gene TRBV19; no clear D. The CDR3 sequence is 13 residues long. The germline CDR1 and CDR2 sequences are LNHDA and SQIVND (reference sequence). V was shortened by 1 base and J by 6 bases, with 8 bases between the two germline ends. The DNA of the CDR3 is TGTGCCAGTAGTATAGTGGTTTGGGATACGCAGTATTTT. Encoded protein: CASSIVVWDTQYF.